This TCR beta chain stems from a study of PD-1 blockade in mismatch repair-deficient tumors. To note about this clone: Its antigen remains unidentified.

As to time point: identical roughly 10-day culture without peptide (control). Three pembrolizumab responders had their TCRs sequenced. Several ELISpot-reactive neoantigen peptides each drove an approximately 10-day in vitro stimulation. Study outcomes and limitations: After pembrolizumab, tumor-resident clones rose rapidly, then generally contracted before radiologic responses.

The table came from immunoSEQ multiplex PCR; TCRdb's copy has only in-frame clones and leaves some out. The table has over 13,000 clones, 65% to 90% seen once. The sequence was collected from an adult with mismatch repair-deficient cancer. The starting material was cells cultured in vitro, obtained from a patient treated with pembrolizumab.

The CDR3 spells CASMRGSNTIYF. CDR3 nucleotides: TGTGCCAGCATGAGGGGGTCGAACACCATATATTTT. V and J are TRBV28 and TRBJ1-3; TRBD1 might be the D (6 bases). Trimming removed 7 bases at V and 7 bases at J, with 11 bases between. In germline, CDR1 is MDHEN, CDR2 SYDVKM. The CDR3 spans 12 residues.